This T cell receptor beta chain appears in the sequencing data of a study of naive and memory T cell subsets. Study-level points and caveats: Possibly reflecting memory cells re-expressing CD45RA, a few larger clonotypes occurred in naive repertoires, especially CD8.

The CDR3 spans 13 residues. Germline CDR1 reads MGHDK; CDR2 reads SYGVNS. With regard to this clonotype: Its antigen is unknown. An end of the junction differs from the germline gene, which may be a read error.

The beta constant-region primer was an equimolar mix of two oligonucleotides covering TRBC1 and TRBC2. The ligated cDNA underwent four PCR rounds using SP2 and nested alpha and beta constant-region primers. TCRdb called the UMI-ligation and nested PCR reads again in MiXCR, with one record for every CDR3 protein. The table includes around 160,000 distinct CDR3 sequences, about 20% detected once. Sample: naive CD4+ T cells from blood. J is TRBJ2-1 and V is TRBV25-1, with D perhaps TRBD1 or TRBD2 (5 bases each). This TCR derives from a human donor in good health. The CDR3 protein is CTSSERGSGEQFF. Written as DNA, the CDR3 is TGTACCAGCAGTGAACGGGGCTCCGGTGAGCAGTTCTTC.